These 28 T cell receptor beta chains were sequenced from one sample in a study of blood T cell repertoires in COVID-19 (TCRdb year 2020). The library was produced with the immunoSEQ multiplex PCR assay. The table comes from immuneACCESS by way of TCRdb, which keeps in-frame sequences with V and J called. Part of the clones is missing from these tables; in studies checked, under half for an unresolved V gene and the rest for unknown reasons. Recorded for this sample are some 100,000 clones; 89% of them occurred a single time. Approximately 5.5% of the sample is taken by the ten largest. The sample comprised peripheral blood. Source of these receptors: a woman of 80 years or more with active COVID-19.

The CDR3 nucleotides are TGTGCCAGCAGCGTGTCTAGCGGTCGCACAGATACGCAGTATTTT. Encoded protein: CASSVSSGRTDTQYF. This chain links TRBV9 with TRBJ2-3; 7 bases are shared with TRBD2. This CDR3 is 15 amino acids long. From germline, CDR1 is SGDLS and CDR2 YYNGEE. The V gene end was trimmed by 2 bases and the J gene end by 1 base; junction bases not matched to a gene: 4.

CDR3 nucleotide sequence: TGTGCCAGCAGCTTAAATACAGCCAATGAGCAGTTCTTC. Its translation: CASSLNTANEQFF. This chain connects TRBV7-9 to TRBJ2-1; D ambiguous. Germline CDR1 is SEHNR and CDR2 is FQNEAQ (reference sequence). The V and J ends lost 2 bases and 6 bases respectively, with 8 bases between them. The CDR3 covers 13 residues.

The chain is built from TRBV6-5 and TRBJ2-7; D uncertain. CDR3 length equals 13 residues. Germline CDR1 and CDR2: MNHEY and SVGAGI. Trimming shortened V by 6 bases and J by 6 bases, and 15 bases separated the two germline ends. CDR3: CASSLHSNSEQYF. Written as DNA, the CDR3 is TGTGCCAGCAGCCTACATTCCAACAGCGAGCAGTACTTC.

In DNA form, the CDR3 reads TGTGCCAGCAGCCAAGTCGGACTACCGTACTTC. As protein: CASSQVGLPYF. The chain recombines TRBV3-1 (or the pseudogene TRBV3-2) with TRBJ2-5; D might be TRBD2 (6 bases). Germline loops: CDR1 LGHDT, CDR2 YNNKEL (reference sequence). This CDR3 has 11 amino acids. Trimming pared 1 base from V and 13 bases from J, leaving 10 bases between.

This sequence joins TRBV28 and TRBJ2-3; possibly TRBD1 for D (5 bases). Trimming left V 8 bases short and J 0 bases short, with 15 bases between. Germline lookup yields CDR1 MDHEN and CDR2 SYDVKM. The CDR3 covers 15 residues. This CDR3 reads CASLWGGQSTDTQYF. The CDR3 coding sequence is TGTGCCAGCCTTTGGGGCGGTCAAAGCACAGATACGCAGTATTTT. Looking up the rest from reference TRBV28 and TRBJ2-3 gives the full variable domain: DVKVTQSSRYLVKRTGEKVFLECVQDMDHENMFWYRQDPGLGLRLIYFSYDVKMKEKGDIPEGYSVSREKKERFSLILESASTNQTSMYLCASLWGGQSTDTQYFGPGTRLTVL.

V is TRBV18 and J is TRBJ1-6; no firm D call. The CDR3 loop spans 12 amino acids. The V gene's germline CDR1 is KGHSH and CDR2 LQKENI. Trimming stripped 2 bases from V and 9 bases from J, with 5 bases between. CDR3 in amino acids: CASSPGGSPLHF. The CDR3 DNA reads TGTGCCAGCTCACCAGGCGGTTCACCCCTCCACTTT. Together with reference TRBV18 and TRBJ1-6, the CDR3 gives the full variable domain: NAGVMQNPRHLVRRRGQEARLRCSPMKGHSHVYWYRQLPEEGLKFMVYLQKENIIDESGMPKERFSAEFPKEGPSILRIQQVVRGDSAAYFCASSPGGSPLHFGNGTRLTVT.

The J gene is TRBJ2-1, the V gene TRBV18, with D maybe TRBD2 (6 bases). The CDR3 loop spans 16 amino acids. V gave up 1 base and J gave up 9 bases, with 19 bases separating them. Germline V lookup: CDR1 KGHSH, CDR2 LQKENI. The CDR3 nucleotides are TGTGCCAGCTCACCACGTGCGAGACTAGTGTATACTGAGCAGTTCTTC. Translated: CASSPRARLVYTEQFF.

The CDR3 reads CASSLTSVVETQYF. The CDR3 DNA follows: TGTGCCAGCAGCTTAACTAGCGTGGTTGAGACCCAGTACTTC. V is TRBV7-2 and J is TRBJ2-5; TRBD2 matches 7 bases. The germline gives CDR1 SGHTA, CDR2 FQGNSA. The CDR3 sequence is 14 residues long. The V gene end was trimmed by 2 bases and the J gene end by 5 bases; junction bases not matched to a gene: 5.

The chain recombines TRBV18 with TRBJ1-2; possibly TRBD1 for D (5 bases). Germline V gives CDR1 KGHSH, CDR2 LQKENI. The CDR3 loop spans 13 amino acids. Between the trimmed V and J ends, which lost 6 bases and 2 bases, there was a span of 10 bases. The DNA for the CDR3 is TGTGCCAGCTCTTCGGACACCAACTATGGCTACACCTTC. This sequence encodes CASSSDTNYGYTF. Full variable domain (outside the CDR3, taken from reference TRBV18 and TRBJ1-2): NAGVMQNPRHLVRRRGQEARLRCSPMKGHSHVYWYRQLPEEGLKFMVYLQKENIIDESGMPKERFSAEFPKEGPSILRIQQVVRGDSAAYFCASSSDTNYGYTFGSGTRLTVV.

The chain is built from TRBV27 and TRBJ2-2; the match to TRBD2 covers 9 bases. The CDR3 has 15 residues. Germline trimming cut 10 bases from V and 4 bases from J; bases unmatched to any gene: 10. In germline, CDR1 is MNHEY, CDR2 SMNVEV (reference sequence). CDR3 sequence reads: CAIKGTAGGTGELFF. The CDR3 nucleotides read TGTGCCATCAAAGGGACAGCGGGAGGCACCGGGGAGCTGTTTTTT.

As for this clone: Other DNA sequences within the sample encode an identical CDR3. This sequence joins TRBV7-9 and TRBJ2-7; 11 bases fit TRBD1. The CDR3 length is 15 residues. Germline V gene sequence: CDR1 SEHNR, CDR2 FQNEAQ (reference sequence). V shed 1 base and J 3 bases; nucleotides not matched to a gene: 2. CDR3 DNA sequence: TGTGCCAGCAGCTTAGGGACAGGGGGCCTCTACGAGCAGTACTTC. Its translation: CASSLGTGGLYEQYF.

The V gene is TRBV2, the J gene TRBJ2-6; D possibly corresponds to TRBD2 (6 bases). Trimming removed 7 bases from V and 1 base from J, with 14 bases in between. The CDR3 covers 16 residues. Germline lookup yields CDR1 SNHLY and CDR2 FYNNEI. CDR3 coding DNA: TGTGCCAGCACCCCTTACGGGAGTTCTGGGGCCAACGTCCTGACTTTC. As protein: CASTPYGSSGANVLTF.

The V gene is TRBV2, the J gene TRBJ1-1; D not resolved. Germline CDR1 reads SNHLY; CDR2 reads FYNNEI. The CDR3 is 11 residues long. The V end lost 4 bases, the J end lost 7 bases, and 7 bases lay between the germline ends. CDR3 DNA: TGTGCCAGCAGTGTCAGTCTTGAAGCTTTCTTT. Translated, it gives CASSVSLEAFF.

The V call is TRBV19, the J call TRBJ2-5, with 7 bases that match TRBD1. Germline V gene lookup returns CDR1 LNHDA and CDR2 SQIVND (reference sequence). Trimming cost V 0 bases and J 3 bases; bases outside gene matches: 10. The CDR3 sequence is 17 residues long. The CDR3 spells CASSIDGEGGGEETQYF. In DNA form, the CDR3 reads TGTGCCAGTAGTATAGATGGTGAAGGGGGCGGCGAAGAGACCCAGTACTTC. The full variable domain, in which reference TRBV19 and TRBJ2-5 provide the parts outside the CDR3, is DGGITQSPKYLFRKEGQNVTLSCEQNLNHDAMYWYRQDPGQGLRLIYYSQIVNDFQKGDIAEGYSVSREKKESFPLTVTSAQKNPTAFYLCASSIDGEGGGEETQYFGPGTRLLVL.

This chain joins TRBV5-1 and TRBJ1-4; the D gene is possibly TRBD1 (6 bases). Trimming removed 0 bases at V and 10 bases at J, with 13 bases between. The CDR3 covers 14 residues. Germline V gene sequence: CDR1 SGHRS, CDR2 YFSETQ. This CDR3 is CASSLEGEIGKLFF. The CDR3 bases are TGCGCCAGCAGCTTGGAGGGGGAAATAGGAAAACTGTTTTTT.

This clone has just one count. The chain joins TRBV5-6 to TRBJ2-7; 13 bases agree with TRBD2. The CDR3 is 14 amino acids. CDR1 SGHDT and CDR2 YYEEEE come from the germline V gene. The J segment lost 4 bases and the V segment lost 5 bases, leaving 3 bases of the junction unmatched. In nucleotides, the CDR3 is TGTGCCAGCAGTCCGGGACTAGCGGGATACGAGCAGTACTTC. It translates to CASSPGLAGYEQYF.

In its sample, this clone was seen once. This chain connects TRBV6-6 to TRBJ2-7, with 10 nucleotides matching TRBD2. Trimming removed 6 bases from V and 3 bases from J; junction bases left unmatched: 8. The length of the CDR3 is 15 residues. The germline V gene encodes CDR1 MNHNY and CDR2 SVGAGI (reference sequence). CDR3 DNA: TGTGCCAGCAGCGCTAGCGGGGGACTCCGCTACGAGCAGTACTTC. Translating it yields CASSASGGLRYEQYF.

V and J are TRBV7-9 and TRBJ2-2; D uncertain. The V gene's germline CDR1 is SEHNR and CDR2 FQNEAQ (reference sequence). Trimming left V 6 bases short and J 5 bases short, with 10 bases between. The length of the CDR3 is 13 residues. The CDR3 DNA is TGTGCCAGCAGTTACACACGTACCGGGGAGCTGTTTTTT. As protein: CASSYTRTGELFF.

The CDR3: CAWNGQGSGANVLTF. CDR3 nucleotide sequence: TGTGCCTGGAATGGACAGGGCTCTGGGGCCAACGTCCTGACTTTC. This sequence joins TRBV30 and TRBJ2-6, with TRBD1 matching over 8 bases. Germline CDR1 is GTSNPN and CDR2 is SVGIG (reference sequence). The junction had 2 bases not matched to a gene; V was cut back by 4 bases and J by 0 bases. The CDR3 loop spans 15 amino acids.

The genes are TRBV24-1 and TRBJ2-7; 7 bases agree with TRBD2. V gave up 2 bases and J gave up 4 bases; unmatched junction bases: 7. The germline V gene has CDR1 KGHDR and CDR2 SFDVKD. The CDR3 loop spans 15 amino acids. The CDR3 sequence is CATSDYRTREYEQYF. As DNA, the CDR3 is TGTGCCACCAGTGATTATAGGACTAGGGAATACGAGCAGTACTTC.

This chain's CDR3 is CASSQDPAGGRARETQYF. CDR3 in DNA: TGTGCCAGCAGCCAAGATCCCGCTGGCGGGAGGGCCAGGGAGACCCAGTACTTC. The rearrangement uses TRBV3-1 (or the pseudogene TRBV3-2) and TRBJ2-5, with 9 positions matching TRBD2. Germline assignment: CDR1 LGHDT and CDR2 YNNKEL (reference sequence). The CDR3 is 18 residues long. With V trimmed by 0 bases and J by 5 bases, 13 bases remained unmatched.

J is TRBJ2-1 and V is TRBV11-2; 7 bases match TRBD2. Germline lookup yields CDR1 SGHAT and CDR2 FQNNGV. The CDR3 extends over 15 amino acids. V dropped 3 bases and J dropped 9; count of bases not matched to a gene: 11. In DNA, the CDR3 is TGTGCCAGCAGCTTCTGGGAGGGGAGCGCATTTGAGCAGTTCTTC. Amino acids: CASSFWEGSAFEQFF. Combining the CDR3 with reference TRBV11-2 and TRBJ2-1 gives the whole variable domain EAGVAQSPRYKIIEKRQSVAFWCNPISGHATLYWYQQILGQGPKLLIQFQNNGVVDDSQLPKDRFSAERLKGVDSTLKIQPAKLEDSAVYLCASSFWEGSAFEQFFGPGTRLTVL.

The chain has TRBV24-1 and TRBJ2-1, with D possibly TRBD2 on 5 matching bases. This CDR3 has 15 amino acids. Germline assignment: CDR1 KGHDR and CDR2 SFDVKD. Trimming removed 4 bases at V and 8 bases at J, with 17 bases between. In nucleotides, the CDR3 is TGTGCCACCAGTGACAAGATTTTCGCGGGCCATGAGCAGTTCTTC. Translated: CATSDKIFAGHEQFF.

The chain couples TRBV12-3 or TRBV12-4 to TRBJ2-7, with D perhaps TRBD1 (5 bases). Trimming shortened V by 1 base and J by 3 bases, and 7 bases separated the two germline ends. The CDR3 length is 13 residues. CDR3: CASSLGQNYEQYF. DNA for the CDR3: TGTGCCAGCAGTTTAGGACAGAACTACGAGCAGTACTTC.

The chain employs TRBV9 and TRBJ2-6; D gene ambiguous. Deletions cut 0 bases from V and 0 bases from J, with 7 bases between. The germline gives CDR1 SGDLS, CDR2 YYNGEE. The CDR3 has 16 residues. For the CDR3, the DNA is TGTGCCAGCAGCGTAGGCTCGAGCTCTGGGGCCAACGTCCTGACTTTC. Protein: CASSVGSSSGANVLTF.

The J gene is TRBJ2-7, the V gene TRBV7-2; D is possibly TRBD2 (6 bases). Trimming pared 5 bases from V and 0 bases from J, leaving 20 bases between. Germline CDR1 and CDR2: SGHTA and FQGNSA. CDR3 length: 17 residues. CDR3 sequence reads: CASSRGLRSLDSYEQYF. The CDR3 coding sequence is TGTGCCAGCAGCCGGGGACTCCGGAGTTTAGACTCCTACGAGCAGTACTTC.

The CDR3 DNA sequence: TGCAGTGCTAGTCCAGCGGGACGGACAGATACGCAGTATTTT. This codes for CSASPAGRTDTQYF. The V call is TRBV20-1, the J call TRBJ2-3; 7 positions agree with TRBD2. Germline assignment: CDR1 DFQATT and CDR2 SNEGSKA (reference sequence). The V and J ends lost 3 bases and 3 bases, in that order; junction bases with no gene match: 6. CDR3 length equals 14 residues.

The V and J genes are TRBV19 and TRBJ1-5; TRBD1 might be the D (5 bases). The CDR3 has 13 amino acids. V was cut by 3 bases and J by 7 bases, with 10 bases left in between. Per the germline V gene, CDR1 is LNHDA and CDR2 is SQIVND (reference sequence). CDR3 nucleotide sequence: TGTGCCAGTAGTATTAGCAGGGAACAGCCCCAGCATTTT. Its translation is CASSISREQPQHF.